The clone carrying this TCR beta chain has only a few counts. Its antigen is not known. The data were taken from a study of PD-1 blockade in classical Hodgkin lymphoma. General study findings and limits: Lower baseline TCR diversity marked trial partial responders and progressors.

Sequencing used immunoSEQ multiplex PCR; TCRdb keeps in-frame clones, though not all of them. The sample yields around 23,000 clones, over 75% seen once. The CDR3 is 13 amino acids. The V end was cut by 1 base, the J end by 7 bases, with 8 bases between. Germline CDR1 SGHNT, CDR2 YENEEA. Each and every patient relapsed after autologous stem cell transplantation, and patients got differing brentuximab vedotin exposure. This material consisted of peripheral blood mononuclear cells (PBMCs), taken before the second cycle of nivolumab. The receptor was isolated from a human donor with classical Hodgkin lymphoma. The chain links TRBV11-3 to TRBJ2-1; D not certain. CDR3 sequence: CASSLVSSNEQFF. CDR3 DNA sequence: TGTGCCAGCAGCTTAGTTTCTAGTAATGAGCAGTTCTTC.